This entry lists 19 T cell receptor beta chains sequenced from one sample in a study of blood T cell repertoires in COVID-19. Clones were read by immunoSEQ multiplex PCR, and TCRdb kept only the in-frame ones, dropping some. The sample shows about 140,000 clones, 65% to 85% of them seen only once. Sequences were obtained from peripheral blood. These TCRs come from a woman aged 55-70 years with acute or convalescent COVID-19.

This clone was seen once. This rearrangement joins TRBV28 to TRBJ2-5, with 12 bases identical to TRBD2. The germline gives CDR1 MDHEN, CDR2 SYDVKM. The CDR3 spans 15 residues. The junction had 5 bases not matched to a gene; V was cut back by 5 bases and J by 4 bases. In DNA form, the CDR3 reads TGTGCCAGCAGTCCCCGACTAGCGGGAGCAGAGACCCAGTACTTC. It encodes CASSPRLAGAETQYF.

This rearrangement joins TRBV15 to TRBJ2-7, with 9 bases fitting TRBD2. CDR1 is LNHNV, CDR2 YYDKDF, per germline (reference sequence). This CDR3 is 16 amino acids long. With V trimmed by 0 bases and J by 7 bases, 10 bases remained unmatched. CDR3 residues: CATSRDRASGTGEQYF. The DNA of the CDR3 is TGTGCCACCAGCAGAGATCGGGCTAGCGGGACGGGGGAGCAGTACTTC.

The chain carries TRBV28 and TRBJ2-7; 12 bases are shared with TRBD2. J lost 7 bases, V lost 9 bases, and 22 bases had no gene match. The CDR3 spans 18 residues. Germline-derived CDR1 and CDR2 are MDHEN and SYDVKM. CDR3: CASSPGASGRGKSWEQYF. The DNA for the CDR3 is TGTGCCAGTTCGCCGGGGGCTAGCGGGAGGGGCAAGTCGTGGGAGCAGTACTTC.

This clone has just a few counts. This rearrangement joins TRBV27 to TRBJ1-2, with D uncertain. CDR3 length equals 12 residues. CDR1 MNHEY and CDR2 SMNVEV come from the germline V gene (reference sequence). V was pared by 8 bases and J by 5 bases, with 12 bases between. The CDR3 protein is CASGGLDYGYTF. For the CDR3, the DNA is TGTGCCAGCGGCGGATTGGATTATGGCTACACCTTC.

This clone was seen only once. The rearrangement links TRBV28 to TRBJ2-3; 9 bases match TRBD1. V shed 2 bases and J 3 bases; nucleotides not matched to a gene: 3. This CDR3 region has 15 residues. Germline CDR1 is MDHEN and CDR2 is SYDVKM. The CDR3 region has the DNA TGTGCCAGCAGTTTAAGGGACAGGGTTACAGATACGCAGTATTTT. Its protein product is CASSLRDRVTDTQYF.

The chain recombines TRBV13 with TRBJ2-7, with D possibly matching TRBD2 (5 bases). Germline V CDR1 and CDR2: PRHDT, FYEKMQ (reference sequence). The CDR3 is made up of 14 amino acids. With 3 bases removed from V and 0 bases from J, the gap between germline ends came to 9 bases. CDR3 sequence reads: CASSFPGSSYEQYF. CDR3 DNA: TGTGCCAGCAGCTTTCCGGGGAGCTCCTACGAGCAGTACTTC.

The chain links TRBV4-1 to TRBJ2-2; TRBD1 is a possible D gene (6 bases). Germline-derived CDR1 and CDR2 are MGHRA and YSYEKL. Trimming took off 5 bases at V and 6 bases at J, with 10 bases between the two ends. The CDR3 has 13 residues. CDR3 nucleotides: TGCGCCAGCAGCTCCAGGGGTGCCGGGGAGCTGTTTTTT. It yields the protein CASSSRGAGELFF.

The CDR3: CASSSRRAGIDTQYF. CDR3 nucleotides: TGTGCCAGCAGCTCACGGAGGGCTGGGATAGATACGCAGTATTTT. The chain combines TRBV7-2 with TRBJ2-3, with a tentative D call TRBD2 (6 bases). Germline V gene lookup returns CDR1 SGHTA and CDR2 FQGNSA. Trimming took 4 bases from V and 5 from J, leaving 16 bases between them. This CDR3 is 15 amino acids long.

In this sample, this clone turned up a few times. This chain links TRBV3-1 (or the pseudogene TRBV3-2) with TRBJ2-2, with TRBD2 matching 10 bases. The CDR3 sequence is 12 residues long. Germline V gene data show CDR1 as LGHDT and CDR2 as YNNKEL (reference sequence). J was trimmed by 11 bases and V by 4 bases; bases with no gene match: 1. In DNA form, the CDR3 reads TGTGCCAGCAGCCGGACTAGCGGAGAGCTGTTTTTT. Translating gives CASSRTSGELFF.

J is TRBJ1-5 and V is TRBV5-5; D is possibly TRBD1 (5 bases). The CDR3 has 15 amino acids. Trimming shortened V by 1 base and J by 6 bases, and 14 bases separated the two germline ends. CDR1 and CDR2 from the germline V gene are SGHKS and YYEKEE (reference sequence). CDR3 bases: TGTGCCAGCAGCTTGTCTTCAGGGTTAAGTCAGCCCCAGCATTTT. Translation gives CASSLSSGLSQPQHF.

The rearrangement joins TRBV28 to TRBJ1-1; no clear D gene. This CDR3 has 11 residues. Trimming took off 7 bases at V and 1 base at J, with 4 bases between the two ends. Germline CDR1 MDHEN, CDR2 SYDVKM. The CDR3 spells CASNQNTEAFF. The CDR3 nucleotides are TGTGCCAGCAATCAGAACACTGAAGCTTTCTTT.

V gene TRBV5-1 combines with J gene TRBJ1-1, with 8 bases aligning to TRBD1. Per germline, CDR1 SGHRS and CDR2 YFSETQ. This CDR3 is 14 amino acids long. V gave up 4 bases and J gave up 1 base; unmatched junction bases: 3. The CDR3 nucleotides read TGCGCCAGCAGCCGAGGGACAGGGAACACTGAAGCTTTCTTT. This encodes CASSRGTGNTEAFF.

The chain joins TRBV11-2 to TRBJ1-2, with a possible D match to TRBD1 (5 bases). Germline V gene data show CDR1 as SGHAT and CDR2 as FQNNGV. V was shortened by 3 bases and J by 6 bases, with 11 bases between the two germline ends. The CDR3 totals 13 residues. CDR3 DNA: TGTGCCAGCAGCTTCCCAGGGAAGGATGGCTACACCTTC. This codes for CASSFPGKDGYTF. The full variable domain, in which reference TRBV11-2 and TRBJ1-2 provide the parts outside the CDR3, is EAGVAQSPRYKIIEKRQSVAFWCNPISGHATLYWYQQILGQGPKLLIQFQNNGVVDDSQLPKDRFSAERLKGVDSTLKIQPAKLEDSAVYLCASSFPGKDGYTFGSGTRLTVV.

V is TRBV30 and J is TRBJ1-6; maybe TRBD1 (5 bases). The CDR3 is 13 residues long. Germline CDR1 and CDR2: GTSNPN and SVGIG (reference sequence). Trimming took 3 bases from V and 7 from J, leaving 10 bases between them. The CDR3 nucleotides are TGTGCCTGGAGGGGGCAGTTAAATTCACCCCTCCACTTT. Translating gives CAWRGQLNSPLHF. Drawing the rest from reference TRBV30 and TRBJ1-6, the complete variable domain is SQTIHQWPATLVQPVGSPLSLECTVEGTSNPNLYWYRQAAGRGLQLLFYSVGIGQISSEVPQNLSASRPQDRQFILSSKKLLLSDSGFYLCAWRGQLNSPLHFGNGTRLTVT.

This chain uses TRBV5-1 with TRBJ2-5, with a weak D call TRBD1 (5 bases). Trimming cost V 4 bases and J 4 bases, with 14 bases left between them. The CDR3 totals 14 residues. Germline loops: CDR1 SGHRS, CDR2 YFSETQ. The CDR3 DNA sequence: TGCGCCAGCAGCCTCTCAGGGCGCCCAGAGACCCAGTACTTC. Protein: CASSLSGRPETQYF.

The CDR3 region has the DNA TGTGCCAGCAGCCCCGACATATACAATGAGCAGTTCTTC. It codes for CASSPDIYNEQFF. The chain links TRBV9 to TRBJ2-1; D call uncertain. V was clipped by 4 bases and J by 4 bases, with 9 bases between them. Per germline, CDR1 SGDLS and CDR2 YYNGEE. CDR3 length: 13 amino acids.

The chain combines TRBV19 with TRBJ2-6; 9 nucleotides match TRBD2. V shed 3 bases, J shed 0 bases, and the junction held 3 bases outside the gene matches. The CDR3 loop spans 17 amino acids. Germline lookup yields CDR1 LNHDA and CDR2 SQIVND (reference sequence). The CDR3 region has the DNA TGTGCCAGTAGTATCGCTAGCGGGGTCTCTGGGGCCAACGTCCTGACTTTC. As protein: CASSIASGVSGANVLTF. The entire variable domain, with the rest obtained from reference TRBV19 and TRBJ2-6, is as follows: DGGITQSPKYLFRKEGQNVTLSCEQNLNHDAMYWYRQDPGQGLRLIYYSQIVNDFQKGDIAEGYSVSREKKESFPLTVTSAQKNPTAFYLCASSIASGVSGANVLTFGAGSRLTVL.

CDR3 sequence (DNA): TGCAGCGTTGTAGCGACGGTTGAAGCTTTCTTT. Its protein is CSVVATVEAFF. The rearrangement uses TRBV29-1 and TRBJ1-1, with D uncertain. V was cut by 4 bases and J by 7 bases, with 10 bases left in between. This CDR3 has 11 residues. CDR1 SQVTM and CDR2 ANQGSEA come from the germline V gene.

The J gene is TRBJ1-6, the V gene TRBV2; D gene uncertain. This CDR3 is 14 amino acids long. Germline CDR1 SNHLY, CDR2 FYNNEI. The germline V and J ends were trimmed by 10 bases and 9 bases, with 19 bases remaining between them. The CDR3 sequence: CAIPSTDGRSPLHF. In nucleotides, the CDR3 is TGTGCCATCCCATCCACGGATGGGCGTTCACCCCTCCACTTT.